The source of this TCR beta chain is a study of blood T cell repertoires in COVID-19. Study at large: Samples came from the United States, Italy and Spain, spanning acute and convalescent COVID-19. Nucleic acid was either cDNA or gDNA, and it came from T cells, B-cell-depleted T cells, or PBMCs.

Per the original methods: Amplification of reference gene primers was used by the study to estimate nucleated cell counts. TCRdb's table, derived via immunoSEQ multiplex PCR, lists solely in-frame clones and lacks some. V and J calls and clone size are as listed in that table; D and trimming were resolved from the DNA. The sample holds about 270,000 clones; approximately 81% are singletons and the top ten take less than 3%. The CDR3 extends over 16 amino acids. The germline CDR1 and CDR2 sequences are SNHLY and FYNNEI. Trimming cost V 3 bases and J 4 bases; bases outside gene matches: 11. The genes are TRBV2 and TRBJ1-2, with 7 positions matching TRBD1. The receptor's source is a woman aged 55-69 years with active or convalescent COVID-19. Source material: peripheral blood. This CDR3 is CASSEARNRGSYGYTF. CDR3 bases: TGTGCCAGCAGTGAGGCCCGTAACAGGGGCTCCTATGGCTACACCTTC.